These 21 T cell receptor beta chains originate from one sample sequenced in a study of blood T cell repertoires in COVID-19. Assay used: immunoSEQ multiplex PCR; TCRdb lists only in-frame clones, some missing. The repertoire consists of 150,000 to 200,000 clones, with roughly 90% occurring once and the leading ten covering 4.8%. Material for sequencing was peripheral blood. These receptors came from a man aged 25 to 40 with COVID-19, enrolled during active disease.

The chain employs TRBV24-1 and TRBJ2-2; a weak D match, TRBD1 (5 bases). The V gene lost 0 bases and the J gene lost 1 base, with 11 bases spanning the gap. The CDR3 contains 17 residues. The germline gives CDR1 KGHDR, CDR2 SFDVKD. The CDR3 region has the DNA TGTGCCACCAGTGATTTGGGCAGGGTTGGGAACACCGGGGAGCTGTTTTTT. Its translation is CATSDLGRVGNTGELFF.

This clone was picked up a small number of times. The chain carries TRBV7-2 and TRBJ1-2; 9 bases agree with TRBD1. V gave up 1 base and J gave up 8 bases; unmatched junction bases: 14. The CDR3 loop spans 17 amino acids. Germline lookup yields CDR1 SGHTA and CDR2 FQGNSA. The DNA for the CDR3 is TGTGCCAGCAGCTTAGGAGGGCGTGGCGGGACAGGGTGGGGCTACACCTTC. The encoded protein is CASSLGGRGGTGWGYTF.

The chain has TRBV3-1 (or the pseudogene TRBV3-2) and TRBJ1-2, with D unresolved. This CDR3 has 17 amino acids. Germline-derived CDR1 and CDR2 are LGHDT and YNNKEL (reference sequence). Trimming pared 0 bases from V and 5 bases from J, leaving 19 bases between. This CDR3 reads CASSQDNGVGNIYGYTF. The CDR3 coding sequence is TGTGCCAGCAGCCAAGATAATGGGGTCGGGAACATATATGGCTACACCTTC.

The chain combines TRBV9 with TRBJ2-3, with 7 bases matching TRBD2. With 0 bases clipped from V and 5 bases from J, the junction kept 6 bases outside the gene matches. The CDR3 is 15 amino acids. From germline, CDR1 is SGDLS and CDR2 YYNGEE. CDR3: CASSVAIGEGDTQYF. The DNA of the CDR3 is TGTGCCAGCAGCGTAGCTATTGGGGAGGGAGATACGCAGTATTTT.

The chain is built from TRBV19 and TRBJ1-5, with TRBD1 identical over 9 bases. With V trimmed by 3 bases and J by 5 bases, 11 bases remained unmatched. Germline values: CDR1 LNHDA, CDR2 SQIVND (reference sequence). The CDR3 is 17 amino acids. The CDR3 DNA follows: TGTGCCAGTAGTATGTTCATGGGACAGGGTGGCGATCAGCCCCAGCATTTT. This codes for CASSMFMGQGGDQPQHF.

This chain connects TRBV6-4 to TRBJ1-2; D not resolved. The CDR3 sequence is 13 residues long. With 3 bases removed from V and 5 bases from J, the gap between germline ends came to 10 bases. Germline CDR1 MRHNA, CDR2 SNTAGT. In DNA form, the CDR3 reads TGTGCCAGCAGTGAGGGGAGAGAATATGGCTACACCTTC. Translation gives CASSEGREYGYTF.

A single count supports this clone. CDR3 in DNA: TGTGCCAGCAGCCAAGCAGGGTTGGGGACTGAAGCTTTCTTT. Its protein product is CASSQAGLGTEAFF. The chain is built from TRBV4-2 and TRBJ1-1; tentative D call: TRBD1 (5 bases). CDR1 LGHNA and CDR2 YNFKEQ come from the germline V gene. Trimming took 1 base from V and 5 from J, leaving 11 bases between them. This CDR3 region has 14 residues.

This chain uses TRBV24-1 with TRBJ2-1; D gene ambiguous. Trimming left V 0 bases short and J 9 bases short, with 8 bases between. This CDR3 has 13 residues. Germline CDR1 is KGHDR and CDR2 is SFDVKD. The CDR3 loop reads CATSDLQMAEQFF. CDR3 nucleotides: TGTGCCACCAGTGATTTGCAAATGGCTGAGCAGTTCTTC.

In its sample, this clone was seen once. The chain employs TRBV24-1 and TRBJ2-5; the D is unclear. Germline lookup yields CDR1 KGHDR and CDR2 SFDVKD. The CDR3 is 15 amino acids. The V end was cut by 3 bases, the J end by 0 bases, with 10 bases between. The CDR3, as DNA: TGTGCCACCAGTGATACGACAACGTACCAAGAGACCCAGTACTTC. It yields the protein CATSDTTTYQETQYF.

The chain recombines TRBV7-2 with TRBJ2-5; tentatively, D is TRBD1 (6 bases). Trimming stripped 2 bases from V and 4 bases from J, with 11 bases between. CDR1 is SGHTA and CDR2 is FQGNSA in the germline V gene. This CDR3 comprises 14 residues. This chain's CDR3 is CASSLRGTGETQYF. DNA for the CDR3: TGTGCCAGCAGCTTAAGGGGGACCGGAGAGACCCAGTACTTC.

The J gene is TRBJ1-1, the V gene TRBV18, with TRBD1 matching over 9 bases. Germline CDR1 KGHSH, CDR2 LQKENI. Trimming took 3 bases from V and 4 from J; bases not matched to a gene: 0. CDR3 length: 13 residues. CDR3 in DNA: TGTGCCAGCTCACCGACAGGGGGCACTGAAGCTTTCTTT. Its protein product is CASSPTGGTEAFF.

This clone counts as medium-sized. This sequence joins TRBV29-1 and TRBJ1-3; 7 bases line up with TRBD1. V dropped 5 bases and J dropped 1; count of bases not matched to a gene: 20. The CDR3 is made up of 19 amino acids. The germline V gene encodes CDR1 SQVTM and CDR2 ANQGSEA. CDR3 residues: CSVLPYTLTGKASGNTIYF. In DNA form, the CDR3 reads TGCAGCGTTCTTCCTTATACCCTGACAGGGAAAGCTTCTGGAAACACCATATATTTT.

The V gene is TRBV5-1, the J gene TRBJ1-6, with 8 positions matching TRBD1. This CDR3 contains 15 residues. The junction had 6 bases not matched to a gene; V was cut back by 0 bases and J by 10 bases. Germline lookup yields CDR1 SGHRS and CDR2 YFSETQ. The CDR3 reads CASSLAPGGASPLHF. CDR3 sequence (DNA): TGCGCCAGCAGCTTGGCTCCAGGGGGCGCCTCACCCCTCCACTTT.

The chain links TRBV6-5 to TRBJ2-7; 11 nucleotides match TRBD1. The CDR3 consists of 14 residues. The V and J ends lost 6 bases and 4 bases, in that order; junction bases with no gene match: 5. CDR1 is MNHEY and CDR2 is SVGAGI in the germline V gene. In nucleotides, the CDR3 is TGTGCCAGCAGGTGGGACAGGGGGACTTACGAGCAGTACTTC. Protein product: CASRWDRGTYEQYF.

The V and J genes are TRBV6-5 and TRBJ2-1; 10 nucleotides align to TRBD2. The CDR3 totals 14 residues. CDR1 is MNHEY, CDR2 SVGAGI, per germline. Losses at the gene ends were 6 bases for V and 5 bases for J; bases not matched to a gene: 4. This CDR3 reads CASSPGTSDNEQFF. The CDR3 region has the DNA TGTGCCAGCAGCCCCGGGACTAGCGACAATGAGCAGTTCTTC.

V and J are TRBV6-1 and TRBJ2-5, with TRBD2 matching 10 bases. V gave up 3 bases and J gave up 0 bases; unmatched junction bases: 13. This CDR3 spans 19 amino acids. Germline V gene lookup returns CDR1 MNHNS and CDR2 SASEGT. The CDR3 DNA reads TGTGCCAGCAGTGACCCACCGTTGGCTAGCGGGAGAGACCAAGAGACCCAGTACTTC. Translating it yields CASSDPPLASGRDQETQYF.

This clone was seen only a few times. V gene TRBV7-3 combines with J gene TRBJ2-7; 7 nucleotides agree with TRBD2. The CDR3 contains 14 residues. In germline, CDR1 is SGHTA, CDR2 FQGTGA. Germline trimming cut 5 bases from V and 0 bases from J; bases unmatched to any gene: 4. Here the CDR3 DNA reads TGTGCCAGCAGCCCCGGCGGGGGCTCCTACGAGCAGTACTTC. Translation gives CASSPGGGSYEQYF. The full variable domain, completed using reference TRBV7-3 and TRBJ2-7, is GAGVSQTPSNKVTEKGKYVELRCDPISGHTALYWYRQSLGQGPEFLIYFQGTGAADDSGLPNDRFFAVRPEGSVSTLKIQRTERGDSAVYLCASSPGGGSYEQYFGPGTRLTVT.

This clone has just a few counts. The rearrangement uses TRBV5-5 and TRBJ1-3, with a possible D match to TRBD1 (5 bases). In germline, CDR1 is SGHKS, CDR2 YYEKEE (reference sequence). CDR3 size: 16 residues. Trimming removed 1 base at V and 0 bases at J, with 11 bases between. CDR3: CASSLMAGLSGNTIYF. DNA for the CDR3: TGTGCCAGCAGCTTGATGGCAGGGCTCTCTGGAAACACCATATATTTT. Full variable domain (outside the CDR3, taken from reference TRBV5-5 and TRBJ1-3): DAGVTQSPTHLIKTRGQQVTLRCSPISGHKSVSWYQQVLGQGPQFIFQYYEKEERGRGNFPDRFSARQFPNYSSELNVNALLLGDSALYLCASSLMAGLSGNTIYFGEGSWLTVV.

This chain uses TRBV7-2 with TRBJ2-5, with 9 bases fitting TRBD1. The CDR3 runs 14 residues. V lost 2 bases to trimming and J lost 3 bases; unmatched junction nucleotides: 1. Germline V gives CDR1 SGHTA, CDR2 FQGNSA. CDR3 in amino acids: CASSLWTGEETQYF. DNA of the CDR3: TGTGCCAGCAGCTTATGGACAGGGGAAGAGACCCAGTACTTC.

The chain links TRBV7-2 to TRBJ2-1; 8 bases map to TRBD2. V trimming: 4 bases; J trimming: 6 bases; junction bases outside the gene matches: 14. Germline values: CDR1 SGHTA, CDR2 FQGNSA. The CDR3 consists of 17 residues. The chain's CDR3 is CASSSPAGGGPVNEQFF. CDR3 DNA: TGTGCCAGCAGCTCCCCCGCGGGCGGGGGGCCCGTCAATGAGCAGTTCTTC.

The chain joins TRBV30 to TRBJ1-4; 9 bases line up with TRBD1. The trim removed 5 bases at V and 5 bases at J, leaving 6 bases unmatched. Germline assignment: CDR1 GTSNPN and CDR2 SVGIG (reference sequence). The CDR3 totals 14 residues. The CDR3 loop is CAWERGQGNEKLFF. The CDR3 DNA reads TGTGCCTGGGAGAGGGGACAGGGAAATGAAAAACTGTTTTTT.